These 16 T cell receptor beta chains share one sample of origin, sequenced in a study of Graves' ophthalmopathy and Graves' hyperthyroidism. RNA transcripts were the source from which TCR beta CDR3 regions were amplified. HTBI-primed RT-PCR formed the first round, and a multiplex PCR formed the second. TCRdb itself ran the multiplex PCR reads through MiXCR, one entry per CDR3 protein. This table holds 500,000 to 800,000 distinct CDR3 sequences, more than 40% found once. What was sequenced was peripheral blood. Source of these receptors: an adult man with Graves' ophthalmopathy.

In this sample, this clonotype turned up many times. V is TRBV12-3 or TRBV12-4 and J is TRBJ1-6; D gene unclear. The CDR3 loop spans 13 amino acids. With 5 bases removed from V and 5 bases from J, the gap between germline ends came to 7 bases. DNA of the CDR3: TGTGCCAGCAGTGTCTCTGATAATTCACCCCTCCACTTT. Translated: CASSVSDNSPLHF.

This clonotype was seen many times. The chain is built from TRBV20-1 and TRBJ1-2; the D is unclear. Germline loops: CDR1 DFQATT, CDR2 SNEGSKA (reference sequence). V lost 0 bases to trimming and J lost 2 bases, with 7 bases between them. This CDR3 contains 13 residues. The CDR3 is CSARDGGNYGYTF. CDR3 coding DNA: TGCAGTGCTAGAGATGGAGGGAACTATGGCTACACCTTC.

With regard to this clonotype: Just one base apart from a much larger clone, this may be a read error. This chain joins TRBV7-8 and TRBJ2-5, with 7 bases that match TRBD2. Trimming removed 4 bases from V and 9 bases from J; junction bases left unmatched: 5. There are 12 residues in the CDR3. From germline, CDR1 is SGHVS and CDR2 FQNEAQ. CDR3 region: CASSSTRGAQYF. The CDR3 DNA follows: TGTGCCAGCAGCTCAACCCGGGGGGCCCAGTACTTC.

This clonotype was seen a handful of times. This chain connects TRBV29-1 to TRBJ2-1; 9 positions agree with TRBD2. Germline CDR1 and CDR2: SQVTM and ANQGSEA. The J segment lost 9 bases and the V segment lost 5 bases, leaving 5 bases of the junction unmatched. CDR3 length: 12 residues. The chain's CDR3 is CSVPSGRREQFF. The CDR3 bases are TGCAGCGTTCCCAGCGGGAGGCGTGAGCAGTTCTTC.

This clonotype turned up a few times. V is TRBV6-5 and J is TRBJ1-5; D is possibly TRBD1 (6 bases). The CDR3 extends over 15 amino acids. The V end was cut by 5 bases, the J end by 0 bases, with 11 bases between. Germline CDR1 is MNHEY and CDR2 is SVGAGI. The CDR3 region has the DNA TGTGCCAGCAGTAGGGGGATGAATAGCAATCAGCCCCAGCATTTT. Its translation: CASSRGMNSNQPQHF.

This clonotype came up a few times. The chain recombines TRBV12-3 or TRBV12-4 with TRBJ2-2; weak D call: TRBD2 (5 bases). V was trimmed by 8 bases and J by 5 bases, leaving 15 bases between them. The CDR3 totals 14 residues. The CDR3 DNA reads TGTGCCAGCTCCCCAAGAAGGAGGACCGGGGAGCTGTTTTTT. Translation: CASSPRRRTGELFF.

The rearrangement links TRBV4-1 to TRBJ1-1, with D possibly matching TRBD1 (5 bases). CDR1 and CDR2 (germline): MGHRA, YSYEKL. The length of the CDR3 is 14 residues. Trimming left V 4 bases short and J 4 bases short, with 13 bases between. CDR3 loop: CASSRGPPGTEAFF. CDR3 coding DNA: TGCGCCAGCAGCCGGGGCCCCCCGGGCACTGAAGCTTTCTTT.

To note about this clonotype: A junction end diverges from the germline sequence, so it may reflect a read error. Written as DNA, the CDR3 is TGTGCCAGCAGCTTAGGGACAGGTTATACCGGGGAGCTGTACTTC. This encodes CASSLGTGYTGELYF. This rearrangement joins TRBV7-6 to TRBJ2-7, with 7 bases lining up with TRBD1. CDR1 and CDR2 (germline): SGHVS, FNYEAQ. The CDR3 consists of 15 residues.

The chain links TRBV29-1 to TRBJ1-1; tentatively, D is TRBD1 (6 bases). The CDR3 extends over 15 amino acids. V lost 6 bases to trimming and J lost 0 bases, with 17 bases between them. Germline CDR1 SQVTM, CDR2 ANQGSEA. The CDR3 is CSVRRDTSLNTEAFF. The CDR3 nucleotides read TGCAGCGTCCGCCGGGACACCTCCTTGAACACTGAAGCTTTCTTT.

This clonotype was recorded only once. This could be a read error, since a much larger clone is one nucleotide away. The V call is TRBV20-1, the J call TRBJ2-7; 8 nucleotides align to TRBD1. Germline CDR1 and CDR2: DFQATT and SNEGSKA (reference sequence). This CDR3 region has 14 residues. Losses at the gene ends were 3 bases for V and 5 bases for J; bases not matched to a gene: 9. DNA for the CDR3: TGCAGTGCTAGCCCCGGGACAGGAGCCCACGAGCAGTACTTC. Its protein is CSASPGTGAHEQYF.

V usage is TRBV7-9 and J usage is TRBJ1-1; 7 bases align to TRBD1. With 5 bases clipped from V and 7 bases from J, the junction kept 4 bases outside the gene matches. CDR1 and CDR2 from the germline V gene are SEHNR and FQNEAQ (reference sequence). The CDR3 sequence is 12 residues long. This CDR3 is CASSGTVGEAFF. The CDR3 DNA follows: TGTGCCAGCAGCGGGACAGTCGGTGAAGCTTTCTTT.

This clonotype has ten or more counts. An end of the junction does not agree with germline; a read error may underlie this. The chain uses TRBV5-1 and TRBJ2-5, with 7 bases lining up with TRBD1. CDR3 size: 14 residues. Germline assignment: CDR1 SGHRS and CDR2 YFSETQ. In nucleotides, the CDR3 is TGTGCCAGCAGCCTGGGACAGCCCCAAGAGACCCAGTACTTC. Protein sequence: CASSLGQPQETQYF.

This clonotype was recorded many times. The genes are TRBV19 and TRBJ1-6; a weak D match, TRBD1 (6 bases). The ends were cut back, 6 bases at V and 11 bases at J, with 20 bases in the middle. CDR1 LNHDA and CDR2 SQIVND come from the germline V gene (reference sequence). The CDR3 is 15 amino acids. The CDR3 DNA is TGTGCCAGTAGCTCAACAGGGCATAATTTTCCACCCCTCCACTTT. It is translated as CASSSTGHNFPPLHF. The full variable domain, its missing parts supplied by reference TRBV19 and TRBJ1-6, is DGGITQSPKYLFRKEGQNVTLSCEQNLNHDAMYWYRQDPGQGLRLIYYSQIVNDFQKGDIAEGYSVSREKKESFPLTVTSAQKNPTAFYLCASSSTGHNFPPLHFGNGTRLTVT.

The CDR3 here is CSATRDGLSQPQHF. Here the CDR3 DNA reads TGCAGTGCCACACGGGACGGTCTTAGTCAGCCCCAGCATTTT. This chain connects TRBV20-1 to TRBJ1-5; the D gene is possibly TRBD1 (5 bases). The CDR3 is made up of 14 amino acids. V was clipped by 6 bases and J by 6 bases, with 18 bases between them. Germline V gene data show CDR1 as DFQATT and CDR2 as SNEGSKA (reference sequence).

The chain has TRBV10-3 and TRBJ1-2, with D possibly TRBD1 on 5 matching bases. The CDR3 is 13 amino acids. Germline V gene lookup returns CDR1 ENHRY and CDR2 SYGVKD. The ends were cut back, 2 bases at V and 1 base at J, with 5 bases in the middle. The CDR3 bases are TGTGCCATCAGTGAGGACAGTAACTATGGCTACACCTTC. Translation gives CAISEDSNYGYTF.

The chain is built from TRBV7-9 and TRBJ1-6; D is ambiguous. With 4 bases removed from V and 10 bases from J, the gap between germline ends came to 11 bases. Germline V gives CDR1 SEHNR, CDR2 FQNEAQ (reference sequence). The CDR3 sequence is 13 residues long. The CDR3 coding sequence is TGTGCCAGCAGCTCAGGCATGAGGTCACCCCTCCACTTT. This translates into CASSSGMRSPLHF.